The next 12 T cell receptor beta chains were all read from a single sample in a study of metastatic and nonmetastatic thyroid tumors. Thyroid surgery was preceded by no treatment in any patient. TCRdb ran MiXCR on the PCR reads. In the table there are roughly 9,200 clones, about 15% of which are singletons. The material sequenced was blood. The receptors stem from a female donor with papillary thyroid cancer or a benign thyroid nodule (not recorded which). Some clones in this sample may be carry-over from other donors' samples.

This clone has a count of ten or more. The chain combines TRBV3-1 with TRBJ2-5; D remains ambiguous. CDR3 length: 12 amino acids. The V end was cut by 1 base, the J end by 5 bases, with 5 bases between. Germline CDR1 LGHDT, CDR2 YNNKEL (reference sequence). The CDR3 protein is CASSQVSETQYF. CDR3 sequence (DNA): TGTGCCAGCAGCCAAGTCTCGGAGACCCAGTACTTC.

This clone is medium-sized. The V call is TRBV12-3 or TRBV12-4, the J call TRBJ2-7, with 11 positions matching TRBD2. This CDR3 has 15 residues. V gave up 4 bases and J gave up 0 bases; unmatched junction bases: 2. Written as DNA, the CDR3 is TGTGCCAGCAGTTCGACTAGCGGGGACTCCTACGAGCAGTACTTC. It encodes CASSSTSGDSYEQYF.

This clone is categorized as medium-sized (0.01 to 0.1%). V is TRBV12-3 or TRBV12-4 and J is TRBJ1-2; the D is unclear. V was cut by 3 bases and J by 6 bases, with 11 bases left in between. This CDR3 comprises 13 residues. The CDR3 DNA reads as TGTGCCAGCAGTTTCCGAGAGTGGGATGGCTACACCTTC. Amino acids: CASSFREWDGYTF.

In its sample, this clone ranks as medium-sized. The J gene is TRBJ1-3, the V gene TRBV20-1; tentative D call: TRBD1 (5 bases). V shed 3 bases and J shed 4 bases, with 13 bases lying between them. The germline CDR1 and CDR2 sequences are DFQATT and SNEGSKA (reference sequence). This CDR3 comprises 14 residues. CDR3 region: CSARGHHRGNTIYF. The CDR3 nucleotides are TGCAGTGCTAGGGGCCATCACAGGGGAAACACCATATATTTT.

This clone was observed at least ten times. The V call is TRBV20-1, the J call TRBJ1-1; D remains ambiguous. This CDR3 comprises 13 residues. Trimming cost V 5 bases and J 1 base, with 11 bases left between them. The V gene's germline CDR1 is DFQATT and CDR2 SNEGSKA (reference sequence). CDR3 protein: CSAPSDGNTEAFF. CDR3 coding DNA: TGCAGTGCTCCCTCAGACGGGAACACTGAAGCTTTCTTT.

The V call is TRBV20-1, the J call TRBJ1-1, with D unresolved. From germline, CDR1 is DFQATT and CDR2 SNEGSKA (reference sequence). This CDR3 is 12 amino acids long. Trimming cost V 2 bases and J 6 bases, with 10 bases left between them. The CDR3 DNA is TGCAGTGCTAGAAAGGTCGCCTCTGAAGCTTTCTTT. Residues: CSARKVASEAFF.

In its sample, this clone was seen a few times. This chain joins TRBV6-1 and TRBJ2-7, with 7 positions matching TRBD2. The CDR3 consists of 15 residues. The V gene end was trimmed by 6 bases and the J gene end by 2 bases; junction bases not matched to a gene: 10. Per germline, CDR1 MNHNS and CDR2 SASEGT. CDR3 region: CASSRAGEGTYEQYF. The CDR3 nucleotides are TGTGCCAGCAGCCGCGCGGGGGAGGGGACCTACGAGCAGTACTTC.

This clone showed up many times. Just one base apart from a much larger clone, this may be a read error. This CDR3 is also generated by other DNA sequences in the sample. The genes are TRBV12-3 or TRBV12-4 and TRBJ2-3, with D maybe TRBD1 (6 bases). The length of the CDR3 is 14 residues. V was cut by 3 bases and J by 2 bases, with 9 bases left in between. CDR3 sequence reads: CASSLDSFTDTQYF. The CDR3 DNA sequence: TGTGCCAGCAGTTTGGACAGTTTCACAGATACGCAGTATTTT.

This clone counts as medium-sized. The rearrangement links TRBV12-3 or TRBV12-4 to TRBJ2-1; D is possibly TRBD1 (5 bases). Trimming removed 6 bases at V and 5 bases at J, with 17 bases between. CDR3 length: 15 amino acids. The CDR3, as DNA: TGTGCCAGCAGGGGGCTTAGCACCGGTAACAATGAGCAGTTCTTC. Protein product: CASRGLSTGNNEQFF.

This clone was observed many times. This same CDR3 is encoded by further DNA sequences in the sample. The chain combines TRBV9 with TRBJ2-7, with TRBD2 identical over 9 bases. V trimming: 3 bases; J trimming: 5 bases; junction bases outside the gene matches: 9. The germline CDR1 and CDR2 sequences are SGDLS and YYNGEE. This CDR3 has 15 residues. The CDR3 spells CASSGPSSGSDEQYF. The CDR3 coding sequence is TGTGCCAGCAGCGGGCCTAGTAGCGGGAGTGACGAGCAGTACTTC.

CDR3 residues: CASSSPNSGYTF. The CDR3 coding sequence is TGTGCCAGCAGCTCACCAAACTCCGGCTACACCTTC. The chain couples TRBV7-9 to TRBJ1-2; the D is unclear. Germline CDR1 and CDR2: SEHNR and FQNEAQ (reference sequence). The CDR3 consists of 12 residues. Trimming stripped 4 bases from V and 8 bases from J, with 11 bases between.

This clone was seen a single time. The chain couples TRBV7-3 to TRBJ2-1; 10 bases fit TRBD2. The V gene end was trimmed by 3 bases and the J gene end by 7 bases; junction bases not matched to a gene: 12. CDR3 length: 17 amino acids. Germline CDR1 SGHTA, CDR2 FQGTGA. CDR3 sequence (DNA): TGTGCCAGCAGCTTGCTGCCAGCGGGAGGGCCGGGGAATGAGCAGTTCTTC. It yields the protein CASSLLPAGGPGNEQFF.